The TCR beta chain described here comes from a study of post-analysis software for immune sequencing data. Study in general: Relapsing-remitting, secondary progressive and progressive-relapsing multiple sclerosis courses were included. The study's findings and limits: Compared against controls, patients with multiple sclerosis displayed significantly lower normalized Chao1 diversity. Samples made in the same batch grouped tightly together by F measure. A few TRBV segments were significantly more frequent in patients than in controls. TRBV5-6, TRBV5-1 and TRBV20-1 were among these segments.

TCR beta cDNA libraries had unique molecular identifiers. A population of 1 to 10 million T cells gave rise to roughly 0.5 million cDNA molecules. In TCRdb, the PCR reads were re-called with MiXCR into one record per CDR3 protein. Found here are roughly 180,000 distinct CDR3 sequences, roughly 30% of them singletons; the top ten hold about 1.4%. This clonotype was recorded many times. Its matching antigen is unknown. The CDR3 has 15 amino acids. CDR1 SGHRS and CDR2 YFSETQ come from the germline V gene. V dropped 4 bases and J dropped 7; count of bases not matched to a gene: 10. The sequencing sample was made of blood. The J gene is TRBJ2-3, the V gene TRBV5-1; 9 bases fit TRBD2. This clonotype was sampled from a girl aged 5-17 years with multiple sclerosis. The CDR3: CASSLIAGEGNTQYF. CDR3 coding DNA: TGCGCCAGCAGCCTTATAGCGGGAGAGGGAAATACGCAGTATTTT.